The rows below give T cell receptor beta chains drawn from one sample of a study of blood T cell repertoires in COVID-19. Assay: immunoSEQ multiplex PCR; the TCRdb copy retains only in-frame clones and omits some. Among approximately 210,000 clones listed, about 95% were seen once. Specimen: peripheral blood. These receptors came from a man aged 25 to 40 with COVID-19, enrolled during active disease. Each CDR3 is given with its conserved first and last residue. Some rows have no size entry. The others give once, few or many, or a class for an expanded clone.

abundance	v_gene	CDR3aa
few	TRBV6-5	CASSYSRAPQNTEAFF
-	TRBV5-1	CASSAGTDQPQHF
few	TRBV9	CASSNLQRGTVYGYTF
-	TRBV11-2	CASSVYRGATGNTIYF
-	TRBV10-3	CAISSTPGKETQYF
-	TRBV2	CASARTAYYQPQHF
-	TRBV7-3	CASSLQTGDNEQFF
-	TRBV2	CASREEPLSYEQYF
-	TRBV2	CASTPNRGPVLYSGNTIYF
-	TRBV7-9	CASSLYRDVTEAFF
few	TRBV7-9	CASSLDPDNSPLHF
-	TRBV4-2	CASSQYRAFYGYTF
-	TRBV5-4	CASSSRYRGQNYGYTF
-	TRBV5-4	CASGRGTYEQYF
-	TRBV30	CAWSVGGGYQETQYF
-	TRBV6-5	CASRGGQGYTGELFF
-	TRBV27	CASSFRGGPYGYTF
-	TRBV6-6	CASSNREYEQYF
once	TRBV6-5	CAIVVGGEAFF
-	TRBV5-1	CASSFGPQEYSNQPQHF
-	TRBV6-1	CASSEGWGVSYEQYF
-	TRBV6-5	CASSLNRAGEKLFF
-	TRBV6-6	CASSRPGLAGGRSYEQYF
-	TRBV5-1	CASSSREVNTDTQYF
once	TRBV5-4	CASSSDPDGGWGYTF
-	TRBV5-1	CASSKHGQTSSGNTIYF
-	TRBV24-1	CATSDRTSNNEQFF
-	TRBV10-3	CAISETGGEDYGYTF
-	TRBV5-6	CASSPGLRVTEAFF
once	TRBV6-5	CASRTRYSGNTIYF
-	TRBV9	CASSVATGPSYEQYF
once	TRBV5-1	CASSLEQGGTEAFF
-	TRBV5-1	CASSFIRSGGGTDTQYF
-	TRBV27	CASSLLGSYGYTF
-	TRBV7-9	CASRPPTDRADTDTQYF
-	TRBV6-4	CASSPTPSGTSPGELFF
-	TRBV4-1	CASSPRSTQETQYF
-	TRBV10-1	CASSGASVHTQYF
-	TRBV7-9	CASSLERWLEGPGEAFF
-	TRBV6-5	CASSYTNTGGYGYTF
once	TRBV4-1	CASSQGLAGTYEQYF
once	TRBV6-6	CASSYEVRKLFF
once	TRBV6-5	CASSPRAGSYEQYF
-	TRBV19	CASSPQTGGGRYGYTF
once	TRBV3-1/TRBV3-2	CASSQAAGGWETQYF
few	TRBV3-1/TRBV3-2	CASSPKDIGGGELFF
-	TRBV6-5	CATNRGRGEGYTF
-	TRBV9	CASSVGLSTDTQYF
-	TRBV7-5	CVRSLAFYQETQYF
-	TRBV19	CATSRASGGASEQYF
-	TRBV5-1	CASRPGQAELEEKLFF
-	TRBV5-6	CASSLPGTGLNYGYTF
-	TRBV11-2	CASSLEGTGTGYEQYF
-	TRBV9	CASSVGQGNEKLFF
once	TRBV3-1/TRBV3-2	CASSQGLAGGTNTGELFF
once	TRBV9	CASSVGAGGNEQFF
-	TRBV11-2	CASSSGRGFGYTF
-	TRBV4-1	CASSQPDRANYGYTF
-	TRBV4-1	CASSPPLAGSSKNIQYF
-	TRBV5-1	CASSGGPGFGNSPLHF